Shown below are 14 T cell receptor beta chains from a single sample sequenced in a study of Ad26.COV2.S vaccination and SARS-CoV-2 variants. As for treatment: 19 received Ad26.COV2.S at low or high dose, single or two shots; 5 received placebo; per-sample allocation not given. Specimen acquisition occurred on day 63 following the initial vaccine or placebo injection. Measured with immunoSEQ multiplex PCR; TCRdb has only the in-frame clones, and not every one. Counted here are approximately 420,000 clones, roughly 90% occurring once; the ten biggest clones make up about 3.6%. The starting material was peripheral blood, obtained in a trial of Ad26.COV2.S vaccine versus placebo. These receptors all come from a person between 18 and 60 years old who received the Ad26.COV2.S COVID-19 vaccine or a placebo.

V and J are TRBV6-5 and TRBJ1-5; tentative D call: TRBD1 (6 bases). Germline CDR1 is MNHEY and CDR2 is SVGAGI. CDR3 length: 15 residues. Trimming took 6 bases from V and 4 from J, leaving 16 bases between them. CDR3: CASRPLTGPNQPQHF. CDR3 nucleotides: TGTGCCAGCAGGCCTCTGACAGGACCAAATCAGCCCCAGCATTTT.

The V call is TRBV7-3, the J call TRBJ2-7, with D tentatively TRBD2 (6 bases). This CDR3 region has 14 residues. The V gene's germline CDR1 is SGHTA and CDR2 FQGTGA. The V end lost 2 bases, the J end lost 3 bases, and 11 bases lay between the germline ends. The CDR3 loop reads CASSLYAGNYEQYF. In nucleotides, the CDR3 is TGTGCCAGCAGCTTATATGCGGGGAACTACGAGCAGTACTTC.

This chain uses TRBV7-9 with TRBJ2-2, with TRBD2 matching 11 bases. The CDR3 runs 16 residues. From germline, CDR1 is SEHNR and CDR2 FQNEAQ (reference sequence). V shed 5 bases and J 6 bases; nucleotides not matched to a gene: 8. As DNA, the CDR3 is TGTGCCAGCAGCAGCCCGGGACTAGCGGTAGCCGGGGAGCTGTTTTTT. This translates into CASSSPGLAVAGELFF.

The chain joins TRBV12-3 or TRBV12-4 to TRBJ2-1; D is unresolved. The CDR3 runs 12 residues. The germline V and J ends were trimmed by 5 bases and 5 bases, with 7 bases remaining between them. Here the CDR3 DNA reads TGTGCCAGCAGTAACAGAAACAATGAGCAGTTCTTC. This gives the protein CASSNRNNEQFF.

This clone was seen just once. The chain uses TRBV2 and TRBJ2-1; 12 positions match TRBD2. This CDR3 spans 17 amino acids. Germline CDR1 reads SNHLY; CDR2 reads FYNNEI. The junction had 10 bases not matched to a gene; V was cut back by 2 bases and J by 8 bases. CDR3 sequence reads: CASSELPSGGAPYEQFF. CDR3 in DNA: TGTGCCAGCAGTGAACTACCTAGCGGGGGGGCTCCATATGAGCAGTTCTTC. Drawing the rest from reference TRBV2 and TRBJ2-1, the complete variable domain is EPEVTQTPSHQVTQMGQEVILRCVPISNHLYFYWYRQILGQKVEFLVSFYNNEISEKSEIFDDQFSVERPDGSNFTLKIRSTKLEDSAMYFCASSELPSGGAPYEQFFGPGTRLTVL.

This chain joins TRBV19 and TRBJ1-5; no definite D call. V dropped 4 bases and J dropped 7 bases, with 11 bases sitting between them. There are 13 residues in the CDR3. The germline CDR1 and CDR2 sequences are LNHDA and SQIVND (reference sequence). In nucleotides, the CDR3 is TGTGCCAGTAGTAATTCGGGCGGACAGCCCCAGCATTTT. Translated, it gives CASSNSGGQPQHF.

The chain couples TRBV27 to TRBJ2-4; 7 nucleotides match TRBD1. V lost 5 bases to trimming and J lost 12 bases; unmatched junction nucleotides: 7. The CDR3 covers 12 residues. CDR1 MNHEY and CDR2 SMNVEV come from the germline V gene (reference sequence). CDR3 nucleotides: TGTGCCAGCAGTCCGAGGGGGCGTGGTCAGTACTTC. It is translated as CASSPRGRGQYF.

This rearrangement joins TRBV19 to TRBJ1-3; D gene ambiguous. CDR3 size: 15 residues. Germline V gene lookup returns CDR1 LNHDA and CDR2 SQIVND (reference sequence). V was pared by 1 base and J by 2 bases, with 9 bases between. This chain's CDR3 is CASSIVGGPGNTIYF. The CDR3 DNA reads TGTGCCAGTAGTATAGTCGGCGGACCTGGAAACACCATATATTTT.

This chain uses TRBV6-1 with TRBJ1-1; no clear D. V was cut by 2 bases and J by 7 bases, with 8 bases left in between. CDR3 size: 12 residues. CDR1 MNHNS and CDR2 SASEGT come from the germline V gene. The CDR3 nucleotides read TGTGCCAGCAGTGAAAGTCGGCGTGAAGCTTTCTTT. This translates into CASSESRREAFF.

V is TRBV24-1 and J is TRBJ1-3, with a tentative D call TRBD1 (6 bases). Germline V CDR1 and CDR2: KGHDR, SFDVKD. The CDR3 length is 17 residues. The V and J ends lost 4 bases and 2 bases respectively, with 17 bases between them. CDR3 coding DNA: TGTGCCACCAGTGAATTGACAGGAGCAAGAACTGGAAACACCATATATTTT. Its translation is CATSELTGARTGNTIYF.

This clone has only one observation. The rearrangement links TRBV7-3 to TRBJ1-2, with 7 bases lining up with TRBD1. The germline V gene has CDR1 SGHTA and CDR2 FQGTGA. This CDR3 comprises 13 residues. V dropped 8 bases and J dropped 4; count of bases not matched to a gene: 7. The CDR3 DNA sequence: TGTGCCAGCTCTCGGGGGACAGTCTATGGCTACACCTTC. Translating it yields CASSRGTVYGYTF.

This chain joins TRBV12-3 or TRBV12-4 and TRBJ1-6, with unresolved D. The CDR3 is made up of 13 amino acids. Trimming removed 2 bases from V and 5 bases from J, with 4 bases in between. The CDR3 DNA reads as TGTGCCAGCAGTTTATGGGATAATTCACCCCTCCACTTT. Its protein is CASSLWDNSPLHF.

The chain employs TRBV5-5 and TRBJ2-4; D assignment may be TRBD1 or TRBD2 (5 bases each). The germline V gene has CDR1 SGHKS and CDR2 YYEKEE (reference sequence). The CDR3 consists of 15 residues. V was pared by 3 bases and J by 4 bases, with 14 bases between. For the CDR3, the DNA is TGTGCCAGCAGCTGGGGGTGGAACACAAAAAACATTCAGTACTTC. This translates into CASSWGWNTKNIQYF. The variable domain in full, completed from reference TRBV5-5 and TRBJ2-4, reads DAGVTQSPTHLIKTRGQQVTLRCSPISGHKSVSWYQQVLGQGPQFIFQYYEKEERGRGNFPDRFSARQFPNYSSELNVNALLLGDSALYLCASSWGWNTKNIQYFGAGTRLSVL.

V is TRBV7-9 and J is TRBJ2-7; 7 nucleotides agree with TRBD1. Germline V lookup: CDR1 SEHNR, CDR2 FQNEAQ (reference sequence). This CDR3 contains 15 residues. V shed 1 base, J shed 2 bases, and the junction held 5 bases outside the gene matches. CDR3 nucleotides: TGTGCCAGCAGCTTAGTACAGGGGAACACCTACGAGCAGTACTTC. Its translation is CASSLVQGNTYEQYF.